This T cell receptor beta chain originates from a study of cytomegalovirus exposure and HLA in healthy donors. Whole-study findings and limits: From TCR beta sequences, most subjects' HLA-A and HLA-B alleles were reportedly predicted accurately. Some TCR beta chains (roughly 160 of them) were listed as cytomegalovirus-associated.

The germline V gene encodes CDR1 SNHLY and CDR2 FYNNEI. V was pared by 6 bases and J by 6 bases, with 4 bases of the junction left unmatched. The CDR3 is 13 amino acids. The PCR ran on 60 Vbeta and 13 Jbeta primers. Produced via immunoSEQ multiplex PCR; TCRdb's table is partial and in-frame only. The sample carries about 130,000 clones, around 68% recorded once. This clone was picked up one time. Its antigen is unknown. This receptor was identified in a man aged 40-49 years in good health and CMV-seropositive. This chain joins TRBV2 and TRBJ2-3; 9 nucleotides align to TRBD2. Sequencing was done on a sample of PBMCs. The CDR3 DNA sequence: TGTGCCAGCAGCGCGGGGGGGGTGGATACGCAGTATTTT. Translated, it gives CASSAGGVDTQYF.